Shown below are 7 T cell receptor beta chains from a single sample sequenced in a study of PD-1 blockade in classical Hodgkin lymphoma. Time point meaning: cycle 4 day 1 (C4D1), after 5 to 7 weeks of nivolumab. Patients all relapsed after autologous stem cell transplantation, and there was variation in brentuximab vedotin exposure. Sequencing was performed with immunoSEQ multiplex PCR; in TCRdb, only in-frame clones are kept and a portion is missing. The sample holds about 41,000 clones; 69% are singletons and the top ten take roughly 2.6%. Sequencing used peripheral blood mononuclear cells (PBMCs), obtained before the fourth cycle of nivolumab. The receptors originated from a human donor with classical Hodgkin lymphoma.

This clone was counted between two and nine times. The J gene is TRBJ1-2, the V gene TRBV6-1; 8 bases are a match to TRBD1. The trim removed 4 bases at V and 5 bases at J, leaving 6 bases unmatched. Germline CDR1 and CDR2: MNHNS and SASEGT. This CDR3 is built from 14 residues. CDR3: CASSAYQGAYGYTF. The CDR3 nucleotides read TGTGCCAGCAGTGCTTACCAGGGGGCTTATGGCTACACCTTC.

J is TRBJ2-2 and V is TRBV19, with 8 nucleotides matching TRBD1. V was pared by 6 bases and J by 7 bases, with 4 bases of the junction left unmatched. The CDR3 contains 13 residues. Germline V lookup: CDR1 LNHDA, CDR2 SQIVND (reference sequence). The CDR3 DNA follows: TGTGCCAGTAGACAGGACAGGGTCGGGGAGCTGTTTTTT. It translates to CASRQDRVGELFF.

The V call is TRBV5-6, the J call TRBJ2-3; TRBD1 might be the D (5 bases). Germline CDR1 SGHDT, CDR2 YYEEEE. This CDR3 region has 15 residues. Trimming cost V 4 bases and J 2 bases, with 14 bases left between them. The CDR3 region is CASSLSGLFTDTQYF. DNA of the CDR3: TGTGCCAGCAGCCTCTCAGGGCTCTTCACAGATACGCAGTATTTT.

The chain combines TRBV5-1 with TRBJ1-6, with D uncertain. Per the germline V gene, CDR1 is SGHRS and CDR2 is YFSETQ. Trimming removed 1 base at V and 6 bases at J, with 11 bases between. This CDR3 comprises 15 residues. The CDR3 sequence is CASSLFPELNSPLHF. As DNA, the CDR3 is TGCGCCAGCAGCTTGTTCCCAGAACTTAATTCACCCCTCCACTTT.

This chain links TRBV10-2 with TRBJ2-7; D not certain. Germline CDR1 WSHSY, CDR2 SAAADI. Between the trimmed V and J ends, which lost 4 bases and 7 bases, there was a span of 17 bases. CDR3 length equals 14 residues. For the CDR3, the DNA is TGCGCCAGCAGTGTTACCGAACCGAATCAAGAGCAGTACTTC. It encodes CASSVTEPNQEQYF.

This clone was detected once. CDR3 residues: CAWRSYTTNYGYTF. CDR3 in DNA: TGTGCCTGGAGGTCCTACACCACTAACTATGGCTACACCTTC. The rearrangement joins TRBV30 to TRBJ1-2; D is unresolved. The CDR3 consists of 14 residues. V gave up 3 bases and J gave up 0 bases, with 11 bases separating them. Germline values: CDR1 GTSNPN, CDR2 SVGIG (reference sequence).

This rearrangement joins TRBV7-8 to TRBJ2-3, with a weak D call TRBD1 (6 bases). Germline loops: CDR1 SGHVS, CDR2 FQNEAQ. CDR3 length: 15 amino acids. V lost 2 bases, J lost 4 bases, and 13 bases lay in between. CDR3 nucleotides: TGTGCCAGCAGCTTAAGCCGACAGGAACCAGATACGCAGTATTTT. As protein: CASSLSRQEPDTQYF. The full variable domain, in which reference TRBV7-8 and TRBJ2-3 provide the parts outside the CDR3, is GAGVSQSPRYKVAKRGQDVALRCDPISGHVSLFWYQQALGQGPEFLTYFQNEAQLDKSGLPSDRFFAERPEGSVSTLKIQRTQQEDSAVYLCASSLSRQEPDTQYFGPGTRLTVL.